Below are 18 T cell receptor beta chains sequenced from a single sample in a study of cytomegalovirus exposure and HLA in healthy donors. TCRdb's copy holds only in-frame clones and misses some; the assay was immunoSEQ multiplex PCR. The sample consists of 110,000 to 150,000 clones, about 95% of them appearing once. What was sequenced was PBMCs. These receptors all come from a man between 18 and 29 years old in good health and CMV-seropositive.

This sequence joins TRBV5-5 and TRBJ2-1, with a weak D call TRBD1 (6 bases). The CDR3 runs 14 residues. V was cut by 0 bases and J by 13 bases, with 17 bases left in between. Per germline, CDR1 SGHKS and CDR2 YYEKEE (reference sequence). CDR3 nucleotides: TGTGCCAGCAGCTTGGGACCGAGACAGGACAGACAGTTCTTC. It encodes CASSLGPRQDRQFF.

The rearrangement joins TRBV21-1 to TRBJ1-2. TRBV21-1 is a listed pseudogene. CDR3 length equals 17 residues. The CDR3: CASSPKGERRGAHGYTF. The DNA for the CDR3 is TGTGCCAGCAGCCCCAAAGGGGAAAGGCGGGGGGCGCATGGCTACACCTTC.

This chain joins TRBV7-3 and TRBJ2-5; TRBD2 agrees at 10 bases. Unmatched junction bases numbered 7, after V lost 4 bases and J lost 5 bases. Germline values: CDR1 SGHTA, CDR2 FQGTGA. The CDR3 has 15 amino acids. The CDR3 bases are TGTGCCAGCAGCTCGGGAGCGGGAGGGCGCGAGACCCAGTACTTC. Amino acids: CASSSGAGGRETQYF.

The rearrangement uses TRBV2 and TRBJ2-2; a weak D match, TRBD1 (6 bases). The CDR3 consists of 15 residues. Trimming cost V 3 bases and J 6 bases, with 14 bases left between them. Germline V gene sequence: CDR1 SNHLY, CDR2 FYNNEI. CDR3 region: CASSDFDTGPGELFF. The CDR3 DNA reads TGTGCCAGCAGTGATTTCGATACAGGGCCCGGGGAGCTGTTTTTT.

This chain connects TRBV7-2 to TRBJ1-1; possible D gene TRBD1, 5 bases. V lost 1 base, J lost 5 bases, and 5 bases lay in between. Germline V gives CDR1 SGHTA, CDR2 FQGNSA. The CDR3 extends over 12 amino acids. DNA for the CDR3: TGTGCCAGCAGCTTAGGGACAACTGAAGCTTTCTTT. It codes for CASSLGTTEAFF.

This chain joins TRBV6-5 and TRBJ1-1, with 10 bases aligning to TRBD1. This CDR3 is 13 amino acids long. Germline CDR1 MNHEY, CDR2 SVGAGI. The CDR3 sequence: CASGQGQLAEAFF. CDR3 nucleotide sequence: TGTGCATCGGGACAGGGGCAATTGGCTGAAGCTTTCTTT.

This chain links TRBV5-1 with TRBJ1-2, with 9 bases that match TRBD1. The CDR3 consists of 15 residues. Germline values: CDR1 SGHRS, CDR2 YFSETQ. Trimming took 0 bases from V and 4 from J; bases not matched to a gene: 4. This CDR3 reads CASSLAQGASYGYTF. CDR3 in DNA: TGCGCCAGCAGCTTGGCACAGGGGGCAAGCTATGGCTACACCTTC.

The chain uses TRBV18 and TRBJ1-1; 7 positions agree with TRBD1. V shed 6 bases and J 2 bases; nucleotides not matched to a gene: 6. Germline CDR1 reads KGHSH; CDR2 reads LQKENI. The CDR3 loop spans 14 amino acids. In nucleotides, the CDR3 is TGTGCCAGCTCTCCGGACAGGATTAACACTGAAGCTTTCTTT. It translates to CASSPDRINTEAFF.

The genes are TRBV6-1 and TRBJ2-3; 7 bases fit TRBD1. The V gene's germline CDR1 is MNHNS and CDR2 SASEGT. Trimming took 8 bases from V and 4 from J; bases not matched to a gene: 6. The CDR3 extends over 13 amino acids. The CDR3 DNA follows: TGTGCCAGCCATCGACAGGGCCCAGATACGCAGTATTTT. Amino acids: CASHRQGPDTQYF.

The chain couples TRBV7-9 to TRBJ2-5; a weak D match, TRBD2 (6 bases). This CDR3 region has 16 residues. Germline V gene sequence: CDR1 SEHNR, CDR2 FQNEAQ (reference sequence). Between the trimmed V and J ends, which lost 5 bases and 5 bases, there was a span of 21 bases. The CDR3 DNA follows: TGTGCCAGCAGCGGGGTGTCGCTAGCGAGGATTGAGACCCAGTACTTC. Amino acids: CASSGVSLARIETQYF.

The chain carries TRBV7-8 and TRBJ2-1; 8 bases align to TRBD2. CDR1 is SGHVS, CDR2 FQNEAQ, per germline. The CDR3 is 15 residues long. V was pared by 4 bases and J by 6 bases, with 8 bases of the junction left unmatched. The CDR3 spells CASSYTGGAGNEQFF. The DNA for the CDR3 is TGTGCCAGCAGCTATACGGGGGGGGCGGGCAATGAGCAGTTCTTC.

Here the CDR3 DNA reads TGTGCCATCAGGGGACAGCCGAACACTGAAGCTTTCTTT. Translating gives CAIRGQPNTEAFF. The chain employs TRBV10-3 and TRBJ1-1, with 7 bases fitting TRBD1. Trimming cost V 6 bases and J 1 base; bases outside gene matches: 2. Germline lookup yields CDR1 ENHRY and CDR2 SYGVKD. There are 13 residues in the CDR3.

V is TRBV11-2 and J is TRBJ2-1; TRBD2 agrees at 9 bases. The CDR3 runs 15 residues. Per the germline V gene, CDR1 is SGHAT and CDR2 is FQNNGV. V shed 1 base, J shed 9 bases, and the junction held 7 bases outside the gene matches. The CDR3 loop is CASSLASGVVSEQFF. CDR3 nucleotide sequence: TGTGCCAGCAGCTTAGCTAGCGGGGTCGTAAGTGAGCAGTTCTTC.

This chain joins TRBV28 and TRBJ2-2, with 10 bases fitting TRBD1. V was pared by 7 bases and J by 8 bases, with 4 bases of the junction left unmatched. Germline CDR1 reads MDHEN; CDR2 reads SYDVKM. The CDR3 extends over 13 amino acids. The CDR3 region is CASTDRGLGELFF. The CDR3 DNA follows: TGTGCCAGCACCGACAGGGGGCTTGGGGAGCTGTTTTTT.

J is TRBJ2-1 and V is TRBV9; the match to TRBD2 covers 7 bases. The CDR3 is 14 residues long. Germline CDR1 SGDLS, CDR2 YYNGEE. Trimming took 2 bases from V and 2 from J; bases not matched to a gene: 1. The CDR3: CASSVGGTYNEQFF. The CDR3, as DNA: TGTGCCAGCAGCGTGGGGGGGACCTACAATGAGCAGTTCTTC. Filled out from reference TRBV9 and TRBJ2-1, the complete variable domain reads DSGVTQTPKHLITATGQRVTLRCSPRSGDLSVYWYQQSLDQGLQFLIQYYNGEERAKGNILERFSAQQFPDLHSELNLSSLELGDSALYFCASSVGGTYNEQFFGPGTRLTVL.

This clone was picked up one time. The V call is TRBV28, the J call TRBJ1-4, with 9 nucleotides matching TRBD1. The CDR3 is 15 amino acids. The trim removed 5 bases at V and 7 bases at J, leaving 8 bases unmatched. CDR1 and CDR2 from the germline V gene are MDHEN and SYDVKM. The CDR3 DNA is TGTGCCAGCAGTGTAACCGGGACAGGGCGTGAAAAACTGTTTTTT. Translating it yields CASSVTGTGREKLFF.

The gene calls are TRBV25-1 and TRBJ1-2; 11 bases line up with TRBD1. The junction had 3 bases not matched to a gene; V was cut back by 6 bases and J by 6 bases. This CDR3 region has 13 residues. Germline-derived CDR1 and CDR2 are MGHDK and SYGVNS. The CDR3, as DNA: TGTGCCAGCAGGGACAGGGGGCTGGATGGCTACACCTTC. It is translated as CASRDRGLDGYTF.

This chain uses TRBV18 with TRBJ2-7, with TRBD1 identical over 7 bases. The CDR3 consists of 13 residues. The germline gives CDR1 KGHSH, CDR2 LQKENI. Trimming at V came to 3 bases and at J to 1 base, leaving 0 bases not matched to a gene. In nucleotides, the CDR3 is TGTGCCAGCTCACCGACAGGGTCCTACGAGCAGTACTTC. It is translated as CASSPTGSYEQYF.